This T cell receptor beta chain was profiled in a study of blood T cell repertoires in COVID-19. The CDR3 is 16 amino acids. Germline CDR1 is MGHDK and CDR2 is SYGVNS. V shed 8 bases and J 0 bases; nucleotides not matched to a gene: 8. Per the study methods: Amplified reference gene primers provided the basis for estimating nucleated cell counts. The assay was immunoSEQ multiplex PCR, and TCRdb's table has in-frame clones only and misses some. Clone size and the V and J calls come from that table; the DNA yielded D and trimming. The repertoire holds around 700,000 clones, with 85% to 90% as singletons.

The TCR was taken from a woman aged 18-35 years with acute or convalescent COVID-19. This chain connects TRBV25-1 to TRBJ2-2, with 8 bases lining up with TRBD2. Material: peripheral blood. The CDR3 spells CASLREGISNTGELFF. In nucleotides, the CDR3 is TGTGCCAGCCTTCGGGAGGGAATCTCGAACACCGGGGAGCTGTTTTTT.